The present entry profiles one T cell receptor beta chain with its context. Combining iRepertoire HTBI primers with Arm-PCR of CDR3 regions, the authors built TCR beta libraries. Via MiXCR, TCRdb re-called the multiplex PCR reads, giving one row per CDR3 protein. Of over 500,000 distinct CDR3 sequences listed, roughly 15% are singletons. This sample is drawn from a study of regulatory T cells in long-lasting Graves disease. The sample's time point: newly diagnosed GD, antithyroid drugs for less than 3 months. Researchers made the TCR library from RNA that was extracted from PBMCs. CDR1 MNHEY and CDR2 SVGEGT come from the germline V gene. V lost 2 bases and J 3 bases, leaving 18 bases between the germline ends. The CDR3 sequence is 17 residues long. The same data also went into a second study, on T cells in Graves' hyperthyroidism and ophthalmopathy.

The starting material was peripheral blood mononuclear cells (PBMCs), obtained at new diagnosis, from a patient treated with antithyroid drugs. The rearrangement joins TRBV6-2 or TRBV6-3 to TRBJ2-3, with D hard to call. The origin of this receptor is a young man with Graves disease. The CDR3 nucleotides are TGTGCCAGCAGTTACGCGGTGGTGACTCGCCCAACAGATACGCAGTATTTT. It specifies CASSYAVVTRPTDTQYF.